Reported below is one T cell receptor (beta chain). Its antigen is unidentified. Unmatched junction bases numbered 14, after V lost 10 bases and J lost 5 bases. This CDR3 region has 15 residues. CDR1 and CDR2 (germline): MGHDK, SYGVNS. The data are from a study of T-cell reconstitution after alpha-beta-depleted transplantation in children. Construction of the TCRbeta library involved unique molecular identifiers. TCRdb passed the PCR reads through MiXCR, listing each CDR3 protein once. Of about 440,000 distinct CDR3 sequences listed, 43% were seen once; the top ten hold under 30%. Broader study findings: Recipient T cells and thymic progenitors that survived were the source of the high TCRbeta diversity seen at day 60 in some patients.

The specimen was PBMCs, collected before TCRalphabeta/CD19-depleted stem cell transplant. The chain joins TRBV25-1 to TRBJ1-1; 9 nucleotides line up with TRBD1. The source of this sequence is a girl aged 2 to 10 with aplastic anemia, due to receive a stem cell transplant. CDR3 amino acids: CATSGGQGPVTEAFF. CDR3 DNA: TGTGCCACCTCCGGGGGACAGGGCCCCGTGACTGAAGCTTTCTTT.